What follows are 29 T cell receptor beta chains derived from one specimen sequenced in a study of identical twins. TCRdb re-called the 5' RACE reads with MiXCR, one entry per CDR3 protein. The sample carries under 400,000 distinct CDR3 sequences, 7% to 9.5% recorded once. Sequenced material: naive T cells sorted from blood. The receptor set was obtained from a woman aged 50 to 60 in good health.

This clonotype was seen at least ten times. The chain carries TRBV2 and TRBJ2-1; 8 bases fit TRBD2. The V and J ends lost 5 bases and 1 base, in that order; junction bases with no gene match: 13. The V gene's germline CDR1 is SNHLY and CDR2 FYNNEI. The CDR3 covers 18 residues. Here the CDR3 reads CASSLVRLATISYNEQFF. The CDR3 DNA reads as TGTGCCAGCAGTTTGGTGAGACTAGCGACTATATCCTACAATGAGCAGTTCTTC.

This clonotype was observed at least ten times. V usage is TRBV5-1 and J usage is TRBJ2-7; 7 nucleotides match TRBD1. CDR1 and CDR2 from the germline V gene are SGHRS and YFSETQ. The CDR3 spans 15 residues. V lost 0 bases and J lost 5; bases outside the gene matches: 8. For the CDR3, the DNA is TGCGCCAGCAGCTTGGCCCTTTTTGACAGGGACGAGCAGTACTTC. It encodes CASSLALFDRDEQYF.

Details on this clonotype: One base away lies a much larger clone, so this may be a sequencing read error. This rearrangement joins TRBV24-1 to TRBJ2-6; D remains ambiguous. Per germline, CDR1 KGHDR and CDR2 SFDVKD. The CDR3 runs 13 residues. The CDR3 spells CAASSFGANVLTF. CDR3 in DNA: TGTGCCGCCAGTTCCTTTGGGGCCAACGTCCTGACTTTC.

At least ten counts were recorded for this clonotype. V gene TRBV29-1 combines with J gene TRBJ1-2, with TRBD1 as a possible D gene (5 bases). Looked up from germline, CDR1 is SQVTM and CDR2 is ANQGSEA. This CDR3 has 11 residues. The V end lost 4 bases, the J end lost 3 bases, and 6 bases lay between the germline ends. The CDR3 here is CSVVGDYGYTF. The CDR3 region has the DNA TGCAGCGTTGTGGGGGACTATGGCTACACCTTC.

This clonotype was observed a few times. For the CDR3, the DNA is TGCAGTGCCGGGCTGGGCACTGAAGCTTTCTTT. Translation: CSAGLGTEAFF. The V and J genes are TRBV29-1 and TRBJ1-1; D is undetermined. CDR1 SQVTM and CDR2 ANQGSEA come from the germline V gene. This CDR3 has 11 residues.

This clonotype was recorded at least ten times. The gene calls are TRBV5-1 and TRBJ2-2; 11 bases line up with TRBD2. This CDR3 has 16 amino acids. Unmatched junction bases numbered 6, after V lost 4 bases and J lost 4 bases. Germline assignment: CDR1 SGHRS and CDR2 YFSETQ. CDR3 sequence (DNA): TGCGCCAGCAGCCCCGTAGCGGGAGGGCGCACCGGGGAGCTGTTTTTT. Protein: CASSPVAGGRTGELFF.

The chain carries TRBV12-3 or TRBV12-4 and TRBJ2-1, with 7 bases aligning to TRBD1. With V trimmed by 4 bases and J by 12 bases, 6 bases remained unmatched. There are 12 residues in the CDR3. The CDR3 region is CASSSGQNVQFF. The CDR3 region has the DNA TGTGCCAGCAGTTCGGGACAGAACGTGCAGTTCTTC.

V usage is TRBV15 and J usage is TRBJ2-7; D gene unclear. CDR1 and CDR2 (germline): LNHNV, YYDKDF (reference sequence). The CDR3 sequence is 14 residues long. V lost 1 base to trimming and J lost 8 bases, with 15 bases between them. The CDR3, as DNA: TGTGCCACCAGCAGAGGGGGAAAGGATGTCAAGCAGTACGTC. Amino acid sequence: CATSRGGKDVKQYV.

V gene TRBV2 combines with J gene TRBJ2-1, with D possibly TRBD2 on 6 matching bases. The CDR3 is made up of 16 amino acids. Germline loops: CDR1 SNHLY, CDR2 FYNNEI. Trimming cost V 3 bases and J 5 bases, with 17 bases left between them. The chain's CDR3 is CASSDLAPGLNNEQFF. The CDR3, as DNA: TGTGCCAGCAGTGATTTGGCGCCGGGACTTAACAATGAGCAGTTCTTC.

This chain connects TRBV30 to TRBJ2-3, with 11 bases fitting TRBD2. J was trimmed by 6 bases and V by 1 base; bases with no gene match: 15. The CDR3 sequence is 18 residues long. From germline, CDR1 is GTSNPN and CDR2 SVGIG (reference sequence). The DNA for the CDR3 is TGTGCCTGGAGTGCCCCGACTAGCGGGAAAGCGTTTGCGGATACGCAGTATTTT. Encoded protein: CAWSAPTSGKAFADTQYF.

This clonotype has a count of ten or more. The chain uses TRBV6-5 and TRBJ1-5, with a weak D call TRBD1 (6 bases). The length of the CDR3 is 12 residues. The germline CDR1 and CDR2 sequences are MNHEY and SVGAGI. Between the trimmed V and J ends, which lost 6 bases and 5 bases, there was a span of 8 bases. CDR3 protein: CASRAGDQPQHF. Written as DNA, the CDR3 is TGTGCCAGCAGAGCAGGGGATCAGCCCCAGCATTTT.

This clonotype has a handful of counts. The chain combines TRBV5-1 with TRBJ2-1, with 9 bases that match TRBD2. The CDR3 extends over 15 amino acids. The V gene's germline CDR1 is SGHRS and CDR2 YFSETQ. Trimming at V came to 2 bases and at J to 5 bases, leaving 5 bases not matched to a gene. The CDR3 DNA reads TGCGCCAGCAGCTTTCCTAGCGGGGTCCACAATGAGCAGTTCTTC. This gives the protein CASSFPSGVHNEQFF.

This clonotype occurred many times. CDR3 in amino acids: CSAGGLAGAGEQFF. The CDR3 DNA follows: TGCAGCGCCGGTGGACTAGCGGGAGCCGGTGAGCAGTTCTTC. The chain couples TRBV29-1 to TRBJ2-1; 13 nucleotides align to TRBD2. V shed 7 bases, J shed 9 bases, and the junction held 9 bases outside the gene matches. The CDR3 sequence is 14 residues long. CDR1 and CDR2 (germline): SQVTM, ANQGSEA.

This clonotype was observed many times. The chain links TRBV20-1 to TRBJ2-1, with TRBD2 identical over 9 bases. V was clipped by 1 base and J by 0 bases; unmatched bases: 1. The CDR3 is 15 residues long. The V gene's germline CDR1 is DFQATT and CDR2 SNEGSKA (reference sequence). The CDR3 bases are TGCAGTGCTAGAGGACTAGCGGTCTCCTACAATGAGCAGTTCTTC. Protein sequence: CSARGLAVSYNEQFF.

This clonotype was seen just once. The chain uses TRBV15 and TRBJ1-1; D remains ambiguous. Germline V CDR1 and CDR2: LNHNV, YYDKDF (reference sequence). The V end was cut by 7 bases, the J end by 6 bases, with 15 bases between. CDR3 length equals 13 residues. The CDR3 DNA follows: TGTGCCACCACCTCCGCTGAGGGCGCTGAAGCTTTCTTT. Translating it yields CATTSAEGAEAFF.

This rearrangement joins TRBV3-1 to TRBJ2-7; 10 nucleotides line up with TRBD2. This CDR3 has 14 residues. After removal of 6 bases from V and 2 bases from J, the junction contained 4 bases not matched to a gene. Germline V lookup: CDR1 LGHDT, CDR2 YNNKEL (reference sequence). The CDR3 DNA reads as TGTGCCAGCAGTGCAGCGGGAGGGCCCTACGAGCAGTACTTC. Residues: CASSAAGGPYEQYF.

This chain joins TRBV6-2 or TRBV6-3 and TRBJ1-3, with TRBD1 identical over 8 bases. CDR3 length: 14 amino acids. The germline V gene encodes CDR1 MNHEY and CDR2 SVGEGT. The V segment lost 7 bases and the J segment 4 bases; nucleotides outside the gene matches: 6. The CDR3 protein is CASNDRGGGNTIYF. The DNA of the CDR3 is TGTGCCAGCAACGACAGGGGAGGCGGAAACACCATATATTTT.

The V gene is TRBV7-2, the J gene TRBJ2-1, with D hard to call. The germline V gene encodes CDR1 SGHTA and CDR2 FQGNSA. This CDR3 has 13 amino acids. The V end lost 2 bases, the J end lost 6 bases, and 8 bases lay between the germline ends. DNA of the CDR3: TGTGCCAGCAGCTTAAGGAGAAGCAATGAGCAGTTCTTC. It codes for CASSLRRSNEQFF.

This sequence joins TRBV12-3 or TRBV12-4 and TRBJ1-1; TRBD1 matches at 7 bases. J was trimmed by 1 base and V by 5 bases; bases with no gene match: 7. The CDR3 spans 15 residues. Written as DNA, the CDR3 is TGTGCCAGCAGTGACCCCCGGGACAGGAACACTGAAGCTTTCTTT. Translation gives CASSDPRDRNTEAFF.

This chain uses TRBV7-9 with TRBJ2-1, with 7 bases that match TRBD2. This CDR3 spans 17 amino acids. CDR1 is SEHNR and CDR2 is FQNEAQ in the germline V gene (reference sequence). J gave up 1 base and V 2 bases, and 8 bases lay outside the gene matches. The CDR3: CASSLYSAAGSYNEQFF. CDR3 nucleotides: TGTGCCAGCAGCTTATATTCCGCAGCGGGGTCCTACAATGAGCAGTTCTTC.

The chain links TRBV20-1 to TRBJ1-1; TRBD1 matches at 11 bases. This CDR3 is built from 16 residues. In germline, CDR1 is DFQATT, CDR2 SNEGSKA (reference sequence). Trimming took 6 bases from V and 5 from J; bases not matched to a gene: 14. CDR3 DNA sequence: TGCAGTGCCAAGCCCGGGACAGGGGGTTTTCATACTGAAGCTTTCTTT. Residues: CSAKPGTGGFHTEAFF.

In its sample, this clonotype was seen a few times. The chain is built from TRBV27 and TRBJ2-1; possibly TRBD2 for D (5 bases). Trimming shortened V by 3 bases and J by 8 bases, and 11 bases separated the two germline ends. Germline CDR1 MNHEY, CDR2 SMNVEV (reference sequence). There are 13 residues in the CDR3. CDR3 sequence (DNA): TGTGCCAGCAGTTTGCCGGGATGGGATGAGCAGTTCTTC. This translates into CASSLPGWDEQFF.

The chain links TRBV12-1 to TRBJ2-1; the D call TRBD2 from the table was never checked on the DNA. TRBV12-1 represents a pseudogene. The CDR3 runs to 17 residues. The CDR3 here is CASSLSRGAGGRHEQFF. CDR3 nucleotide sequence: TGTGCCAGCAGCCTCTCTCGGGGGGCGGGAGGACGGCATGAGCAGTTCTTC.

The rearrangement joins TRBV15 to TRBJ2-6, with D perhaps TRBD1 (6 bases). Germline V CDR1 and CDR2: LNHNV, YYDKDF (reference sequence). V was trimmed by 1 base and J by 2 bases, leaving 24 bases between them. The CDR3 is 21 residues long. CDR3 loop: CATSRVLGQTTTLTGANVLTF. CDR3 nucleotide sequence: TGTGCCACCAGCAGAGTTTTAGGACAGACAACAACTCTTACTGGGGCCAACGTCCTGACTTTC.

The chain recombines TRBV4-1 with TRBJ2-3; 7 positions match TRBD1. The CDR3 length is 15 residues. The V segment lost 4 bases and the J segment 6 bases; nucleotides outside the gene matches: 10. Germline CDR1 MGHRA, CDR2 YSYEKL. CDR3 sequence: CASSLGTVDGDTQYF. In DNA, the CDR3 is TGCGCCAGCAGCCTTGGGACAGTAGATGGGGATACGCAGTATTTT.

This clonotype was observed a handful of times. The chain employs TRBV12-3 or TRBV12-4 and TRBJ2-7; TRBD2 is a possible D gene (6 bases). The length of the CDR3 is 11 residues. V shed 8 bases and J shed 6 bases, with 11 bases lying between them. CDR3 nucleotide sequence: TGTGCCAGCGCTAGGGACTTCGAGCAGTACTTC. Protein: CASARDFEQYF.

This rearrangement joins TRBV7-9 to TRBJ2-2; 11 bases match TRBD2. J was trimmed by 1 base and V by 5 bases; bases with no gene match: 3. Germline CDR1 is SEHNR and CDR2 is FQNEAQ (reference sequence). This CDR3 is 16 amino acids long. Here the CDR3 reads CASSIGLAGNTGELFF. The DNA of the CDR3 is TGTGCCAGCAGCATCGGACTAGCGGGGAACACCGGGGAGCTGTTTTTT.

This clonotype was seen repeatedly, ten times or more. This chain connects TRBV12-3 or TRBV12-4 to TRBJ2-2; maybe TRBD2 (6 bases). Between the trimmed V and J ends, which lost 3 bases and 0 bases, there was a span of 8 bases. The CDR3 sequence is 15 residues long. CDR3: CASSLTRPNTGELFF. CDR3 coding DNA: TGTGCCAGCAGTTTGACTAGGCCGAACACCGGGGAGCTGTTTTTT.

V is TRBV6-1 and J is TRBJ2-7, with TRBD1 matching over 8 bases. Per germline, CDR1 MNHNS and CDR2 SASEGT. J gave up 0 bases and V 8 bases, and 6 bases lay outside the gene matches. The CDR3 is 14 residues long. This CDR3 reads CASRPGQVSYEQYV. The CDR3 nucleotides are TGTGCCAGCCGGCCGGGACAGGTCTCCTACGAGCAGTACGTC.